This TCR beta chain emerged from a study of blood T cells in healthy people across ages. A sample-barcoded 5' primer and a J-beta primer mix were used in a second PCR of about 7 to 12 cycles. Each CDR3 protein is one row after TCRdb ran MiXCR on the 5' RACE reads. The sample holds 1 million or so distinct CDR3 sequences, approximately 25% seen once. Regarding the study as a whole: Long-lived and aged donors differed, with more naive CD4+ cells and higher diversity in the long-lived.

Germline V lookup: CDR1 SGHTA, CDR2 FQGNSA. Trimming shortened V by 2 bases and J by 4 bases, and 9 bases separated the two germline ends. The CDR3 has 13 amino acids. A few counts support this clonotype. Its matching antigen is unknown. The sample was also reused in another study, on T cells of mothers and their children.

The chain combines TRBV7-2 with TRBJ2-7, with D unclear. The sequence derives from a girl aged 2 to 10 in good health. The specimen was blood. The CDR3 here is CASSLPEGYEQYF. CDR3 in DNA: TGTGCCAGCAGCTTACCGGAAGGGTACGAGCAGTACTTC.